One sample yielded the 24 T cell receptor beta chains listed below, sequenced in a study of untreated major depressive disorder. TCRdb keeps only in-frame clones here, not all; method: immunoSEQ multiplex PCR. Of about 19,000 clones in the sample, more than 90% were seen once. General study results and limits: Depressed patients' CD4+ T cells carried increased TRBV05-01 (Vbeta 5.1) usage versus control CD4+ T cells.

These TCRs are of unknown antigen specificity. The specimen was CD4+ T cells from PBMCs. These receptors all stem from a woman aged 40 to 55 with major depressive disorder.

The gene calls are TRBV5-4 and TRBJ1-2, with no clear D. The CDR3 runs to 14 residues. V lost 1 base and J 4 bases, leaving 11 bases between the germline ends. CDR1 and CDR2 (germline): SGHNT, YYREEE (reference sequence). The CDR3: CASSLRQRTYGYTF. The CDR3 nucleotides read TGTGCCAGCAGCTTGAGGCAGAGGACCTATGGCTACACCTTC.

The chain uses TRBV5-6 and TRBJ2-5, with a weak D call TRBD2 (6 bases). The CDR3 extends over 14 amino acids. CDR1 SGHDT and CDR2 YYEEEE come from the germline V gene. V gave up 1 base and J gave up 3 bases, with 10 bases separating them. This chain's CDR3 is CASSLISGEETQYF. As DNA, the CDR3 is TGTGCCAGCAGCTTGATATCGGGGGAAGAGACCCAGTACTTC.

V gene TRBV29-1 combines with J gene TRBJ1-2; D gene ambiguous. From germline, CDR1 is SQVTM and CDR2 ANQGSEA. The CDR3 length is 13 residues. Deletions cut 4 bases from V and 5 bases from J, with 14 bases between. CDR3 nucleotides: TGCAGCGTTGGCGGTGTGGGGTCTTATGGCTACACCTTC. This translates into CSVGGVGSYGYTF. The variable domain in full, with the rest retrieved from reference TRBV29-1 and TRBJ1-2, is SAVISQKPSRDICQRGTSLTIQCQVDSQVTMMFWYRQQPGQSLTLIATANQGSEATYESGFVIDKFPISRPNLTFSTLTVSNMSPEDSSIYLCSVGGVGSYGYTFGSGTRLTVV.

This clone has just one count. The chain uses TRBV5-1 and TRBJ1-1; TRBD1 matches at 9 bases. The CDR3 runs to 15 residues. J gave up 13 bases and V 4 bases, and 17 bases lay outside the gene matches. The germline V gene encodes CDR1 SGHRS and CDR2 YFSETQ. CDR3 residues: CASSPGQGSDKRGFF. CDR3 nucleotide sequence: TGCGCCAGCAGCCCAGGACAGGGGTCCGATAAGAGGGGTTTCTTT.

The CDR3 region is CASSYDRRGYTF. The CDR3 DNA is TGTGCCAGCAGCTACGACAGGCGCGGCTACACCTTC. J is TRBJ1-2 and V is TRBV5-4, with D maybe TRBD1 (6 bases). The CDR3 runs 12 residues. Between the trimmed V and J ends, which lost 3 bases and 8 bases, there was a span of 11 bases. The germline V gene encodes CDR1 SGHNT and CDR2 YYREEE (reference sequence).

The rearrangement uses TRBV5-1 and TRBJ1-2, with D tentatively TRBD1 (5 bases). The germline V gene encodes CDR1 SGHRS and CDR2 YFSETQ. The CDR3 extends over 13 amino acids. Trimming took 3 bases from V and 4 from J, leaving 10 bases between them. The chain's CDR3 is CASSSPGGYGYTF. The CDR3 nucleotides read TGCGCCAGCAGCTCCCCGGGGGGCTATGGCTACACCTTC.

J is TRBJ1-1 and V is TRBV9; 9 nucleotides agree with TRBD1. The V and J ends lost 2 bases and 4 bases, in that order; junction bases with no gene match: 9. In germline, CDR1 is SGDLS, CDR2 YYNGEE. This CDR3 is 16 amino acids long. CDR3: CASSVLKQGARTEAFF. CDR3 DNA sequence: TGTGCCAGCAGCGTCCTAAAACAGGGGGCGCGCACTGAAGCTTTCTTT.

J is TRBJ1-5 and V is TRBV7-9; 9 bases agree with TRBD1. Germline V gene sequence: CDR1 SEHNR, CDR2 FQNEAQ (reference sequence). J was trimmed by 4 bases and V by 5 bases; bases with no gene match: 3. This CDR3 is built from 14 residues. The CDR3 coding sequence is TGTGCCAGCAGCGGGGGACAGGGAAATCAGCCCCAGCATTTT. It encodes CASSGGQGNQPQHF.

The rearrangement links TRBV4-2 to TRBJ2-1; 10 bases map to TRBD2. This CDR3 is built from 18 residues. Trimming removed 1 base from V and 0 bases from J; junction bases left unmatched: 6. In germline, CDR1 is LGHNA, CDR2 YNFKEQ. The CDR3 DNA reads as TGTGCCAGCAGCCAAGGGCTAGCGGGAGTGATCTCCTACAATGAGCAGTTCTTC. Its protein is CASSQGLAGVISYNEQFF.

This chain connects TRBV5-1 to TRBJ2-1, with 11 positions matching TRBD2. The CDR3 spans 14 residues. V lost 0 bases, J lost 15 bases, and 8 bases stayed unmatched. Germline-derived CDR1 and CDR2 are SGHRS and YFSETQ. CDR3 nucleotides: TGCGCCAGCAGCTTGGAGGGTAGCGGGGGGGCCCCGTTCTTC. It codes for CASSLEGSGGAPFF.

The V gene is TRBV18, the J gene TRBJ2-2, with 9 bases identical to TRBD1. V lost 6 bases and J lost 4; bases outside the gene matches: 9. There are 16 residues in the CDR3. Germline CDR1 reads KGHSH; CDR2 reads LQKENI. The CDR3 sequence: CASSRPGQGFTGELFF. The DNA of the CDR3 is TGTGCCAGCTCCCGGCCGGGACAGGGATTCACCGGGGAGCTGTTTTTT.

The chain links TRBV7-9 to TRBJ1-2, with no clear D. The CDR3 is 14 residues long. V was clipped by 2 bases and J by 4 bases, with 11 bases between them. Germline loops: CDR1 SEHNR, CDR2 FQNEAQ (reference sequence). The CDR3 bases are TGTGCCAGCAGCTTAAGCGAGTCGAGCTATGGCTACACCTTC. Encoded protein: CASSLSESSYGYTF.

The chain recombines TRBV27 with TRBJ2-1; D perhaps matches TRBD1 (6 bases). The CDR3 is made up of 14 amino acids. V was trimmed by 2 bases and J by 3 bases, leaving 8 bases between them. Per germline, CDR1 MNHEY and CDR2 SMNVEV (reference sequence). The chain's CDR3 is CASSLLDSYNEQFF. DNA for the CDR3: TGTGCCAGCAGTTTACTGGACAGCTACAATGAGCAGTTCTTC.

The chain joins TRBV7-2 to TRBJ2-5; TRBD2 agrees at 9 bases. CDR1 is SGHTA and CDR2 is FQGNSA in the germline V gene. The V and J ends lost 2 bases and 0 bases, in that order; junction bases with no gene match: 1. The CDR3 runs 15 residues. The CDR3 bases are TGTGCCAGCAGCTTAACTAGCGGGTACCAAGAGACCCAGTACTTC. This encodes CASSLTSGYQETQYF.

The CDR3 coding sequence is TGTGCCTGGAGTGAAATGCGTCATTCACCCCTCCACTTT. It translates to CAWSEMRHSPLHF. V is TRBV30 and J is TRBJ1-6; D call uncertain. Per germline, CDR1 GTSNPN and CDR2 SVGIG (reference sequence). This CDR3 spans 13 amino acids. Trimming shortened V by 1 base and J by 8 bases, and 9 bases separated the two germline ends.

The V gene is TRBV2, the J gene TRBJ1-1; possible D gene TRBD1, 6 bases. This CDR3 comprises 14 residues. Trimming pared 4 bases from V and 5 bases from J, leaving 14 bases between. Germline lookup yields CDR1 SNHLY and CDR2 FYNNEI. As DNA, the CDR3 is TGTGCCAGCAGTGTTTCAGGGGTAGGGACTGAAGCTTTCTTT. It translates to CASSVSGVGTEAFF.

The genes are TRBV5-6 and TRBJ1-3; D not resolved. V was shortened by 4 bases and J by 0 bases, with 11 bases between the two germline ends. Germline CDR1 and CDR2: SGHDT and YYEEEE. This CDR3 is built from 15 residues. CDR3 nucleotides: TGTGCCAGCAGCACGTTGCGAACCTCTGGAAACACCATATATTTT. Its translation is CASSTLRTSGNTIYF.

The chain has TRBV4-2 and TRBJ2-5, with 11 nucleotides matching TRBD2. Germline CDR1 reads LGHNA; CDR2 reads YNFKEQ. CDR3 length: 17 residues. The trim removed 1 base at V and 5 bases at J, leaving 9 bases unmatched. CDR3 in amino acids: CASSQGGLAVIEETQYF. The CDR3 DNA sequence: TGTGCCAGCAGCCAAGGGGGACTAGCGGTAATTGAGGAGACCCAGTACTTC.

The rearrangement joins TRBV7-2 to TRBJ2-7; 11 bases match TRBD1. Germline values: CDR1 SGHTA, CDR2 FQGNSA. Trimming cost V 5 bases and J 5 bases; bases outside gene matches: 8. The CDR3 has 15 residues. The CDR3 is CASSGGGQGGNEQYF. DNA of the CDR3: TGTGCCAGCAGCGGAGGGGGACAGGGGGGCAACGAGCAGTACTTC.

This chain connects TRBV19 to TRBJ1-4, with D possibly being TRBD1 (6 bases). There are 14 residues in the CDR3. Per germline, CDR1 LNHDA and CDR2 SQIVND (reference sequence). Trimming stripped 3 bases from V and 5 bases from J, with 10 bases between. CDR3 sequence: CASSMGGRNEKLFF. The CDR3 DNA follows: TGTGCCAGTAGTATGGGGGGGCGGAATGAAAAACTGTTTTTT.

V gene TRBV7-3 combines with J gene TRBJ2-5; 8 bases map to TRBD1. The CDR3 is made up of 16 amino acids. The V gene's germline CDR1 is SGHTA and CDR2 FQGTGA. The junction had 8 bases not matched to a gene; V was cut back by 1 base and J by 4 bases. The CDR3 sequence is CASSLNARGRAETQYF. CDR3 coding DNA: TGTGCCAGCAGCTTAAACGCCAGGGGGCGGGCAGAGACCCAGTACTTC. The full variable domain, its missing parts supplied by reference TRBV7-3 and TRBJ2-5, is GAGVSQTPSNKVTEKGKYVELRCDPISGHTALYWYRQSLGQGPEFLIYFQGTGAADDSGLPNDRFFAVRPEGSVSTLKIQRTERGDSAVYLCASSLNARGRAETQYFGPGTRLLVL.

The chain has TRBV5-6 and TRBJ2-5; 11 bases agree with TRBD2. With V trimmed by 4 bases and J by 5 bases, 10 bases remained unmatched. This CDR3 has 16 amino acids. Germline V gene data show CDR1 as SGHDT and CDR2 as YYEEEE. The CDR3 sequence: CASSTPGLADRETQYF. Written as DNA, the CDR3 is TGTGCCAGCAGCACCCCGGGACTAGCGGACCGGGAGACCCAGTACTTC. The variable domain in full, with the rest retrieved from reference TRBV5-6 and TRBJ2-5, is DAGVTQSPTHLIKTRGQQVTLRCSPKSGHDTVSWYQQALGQGPQFIFQYYEEEERQRGNFPDRFSGHQFPNYSSELNVNALLLGDSALYLCASSTPGLADRETQYFGPGTRLLVL.

This chain joins TRBV5-1 and TRBJ2-5; 13 nucleotides match TRBD2. CDR3 length: 15 residues. The germline gives CDR1 SGHRS, CDR2 YFSETQ. V dropped 4 bases and J dropped 5; count of bases not matched to a gene: 5. CDR3 residues: CASSAGLAGEETQYF. The DNA of the CDR3 is TGCGCCAGCAGCGCCGGACTAGCGGGGGAGGAGACCCAGTACTTC.

This clone was counted a single time. The CDR3 region is CASSQDLAAYEQYV. As DNA, the CDR3 is TGTGCCAGCAGCCAAGACTTAGCGGCCTACGAGCAGTACGTC. This chain links TRBV4-2 with TRBJ2-7; possibly TRBD2 for D (6 bases). Trimming shortened V by 0 bases and J by 2 bases, and 8 bases separated the two germline ends. Germline V lookup: CDR1 LGHNA, CDR2 YNFKEQ. The length of the CDR3 is 14 residues.